This record looks at one T cell receptor beta chain sequence and its context. No antigen is known for it. No per-base quality is available; no much larger clone lies one base away. These data are taken from a study of blood T cells in healthy people across ages (dated by TCRdb to about 2015). Regarding the complete study: Template switching captured roughly one uniquely barcoded TCR beta cDNA molecule per two T cells in model experiments. To avoid experimental bias, donors of different ages were randomly spread across the sequencing lanes. The study measured age-related changes in TCR beta repertoire diversity using deep sequencing normalized with unique cDNA molecular identifiers. Donors were grouped into four age groups: young (average approximately 16 years), middle-aged (over 35), aged (about 60) and long-lived (approximately 81). For two donors (one aged 18 to 29 and one aged 80 or older), the study analyzed two additional independent replicas of 1 million unique cDNA reads from the same blood draw. The investigation overall reported the following: Conclusive comparison of naive and antigen-experienced compartments was prevented by the profiling of bulk unsorted PBMCs. As age increased, observed TCR beta diversity per million T cells dropped in a roughly linear way, and a significant reduction was already evident by age around 41. Estimates of total diversity based on one million sequenced T cells were regarded as lower bounds and as underestimates. A strong correlation was found between observed TCR beta diversity and the percentage of naive T cells measured by flow cytometry. The long-lived group showed more naive CD4+ T cells, fewer expanded clones and increased TCR diversity than the aged group, suggesting age selection. Donor CMV infection status was unknown, potentially confounding age-related changes in expanded clonotypes.

The library was built by means of 5' RACE. Sequenced on an Illumina HiSeq 2500. A second PCR of roughly 6 to 11 cycles was run with a J-beta primer mix and a sample-barcoded 5' primer. A template-switch 5' adaptor carrying 12 random nucleotides introduced a unique molecular identifier onto each TCR beta cDNA molecule. Each sample yielded at least 2.5 million CDR3-containing paired-end reads. First-strand cDNA was synthesized from all RNA with the Mint cDNA synthesis kit, primed by a TRBC-specific oligonucleotide. Following uracil-DNA glycosylase treatment, a first 18-cycle PCR with universal primers M1SS and BC2_uni_R was performed on all cDNA. The study's own analysis went as follows. For normalization, 1 million high-quality reads were randomly selected from each sample, with every read carrying a distinct molecular identifier. Instead of being binned into consensus sequences, reads that shared molecular identifiers were thrown out. MiTCR, run with a Q25 quality threshold and the strictest error-elimination algorithm, handled CDR3 identification, clonotype clustering and error correction. Lower-bound total TCR beta diversity was estimated with a nonparametric unseen species model using Euler transformation. TCRdb took the public reads, trimmed them with fastp at Q25, ran MiXCR for clone calling and kept in-frame beta chains. Entries are consolidated by CDR3 protein sequence, retaining the most common genes and DNA. These V and J calls are TCRdb output, not the study's own analysis. This sample lists around 800,000 distinct CDR3 sequences; around 50% were detected once. Of the sample, about a sixth is held by the ten largest clones.

The donors were roughly 39 Caucasian individuals from Russia, aged 6 to 90 years, who were systemically healthy. Each donor gave ten milliliters of peripheral blood, collected into EDTA-treated Vacutainer tubes. Ficoll-Paque density-gradient centrifugation was used to isolate PBMCs, with at least 7 million per sample. Total RNA, at least 6 micrograms per sample, was extracted from PBMCs with Trizol reagent. The percentages of naive CD45RAhigh/CD27high T cells were determined by flow cytometry on a PBMC aliquot from every donor. Cut back by 0 bases and 7 bases, the V and J ends lie 15 bases apart. The CDR3 has 14 amino acids, counting the end cysteine and phenylalanine. Here the CDR3 DNA is all that survives: 42 bases in frame from base 1. CDR1 and CDR2 were assigned from the germline V gene (reference sequence) as DFQATT and SNEGSKA.

Sequencing input: blood. The chain is made from TRBV20-1 and TRBJ1-2; TRBD1 is a weak D gene call, 5 bases matching. This sequence was found in an older man in good health. In nucleotide form, the sequence is TGCAGTGCTAGAGATGTTAAAGGGGCGGGTGGCTACACCTTC. This codes for CSARDVKGAGGYTF.